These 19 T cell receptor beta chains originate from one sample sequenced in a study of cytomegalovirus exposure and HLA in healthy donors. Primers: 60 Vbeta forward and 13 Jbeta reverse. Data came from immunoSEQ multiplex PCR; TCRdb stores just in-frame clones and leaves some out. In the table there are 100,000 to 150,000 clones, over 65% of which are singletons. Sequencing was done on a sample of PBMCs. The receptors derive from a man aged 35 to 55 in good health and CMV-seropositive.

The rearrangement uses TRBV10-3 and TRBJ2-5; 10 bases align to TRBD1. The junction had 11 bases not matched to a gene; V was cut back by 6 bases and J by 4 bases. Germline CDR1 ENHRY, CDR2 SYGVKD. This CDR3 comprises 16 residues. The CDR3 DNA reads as TGTGCCATCAGCCTAGGGACAGGGGTTGCACTAGAGACCCAGTACTTC. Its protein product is CAISLGTGVALETQYF.

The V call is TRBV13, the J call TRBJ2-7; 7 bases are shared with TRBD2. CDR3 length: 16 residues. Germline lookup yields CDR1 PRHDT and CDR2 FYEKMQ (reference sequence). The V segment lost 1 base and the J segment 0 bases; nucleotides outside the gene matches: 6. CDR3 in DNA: TGTGCCAGCAGCTTAGTCAGCGGGGTACGCTCCTACGAGCAGTACTTC. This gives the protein CASSLVSGVRSYEQYF.

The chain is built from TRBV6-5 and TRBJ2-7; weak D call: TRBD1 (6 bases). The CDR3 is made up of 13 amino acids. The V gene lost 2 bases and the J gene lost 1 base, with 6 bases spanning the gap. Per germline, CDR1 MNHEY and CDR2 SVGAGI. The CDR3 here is CASSYDRSYEQYF. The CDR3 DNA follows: TGTGCCAGCAGTTACGACAGGTCCTACGAGCAGTACTTC.

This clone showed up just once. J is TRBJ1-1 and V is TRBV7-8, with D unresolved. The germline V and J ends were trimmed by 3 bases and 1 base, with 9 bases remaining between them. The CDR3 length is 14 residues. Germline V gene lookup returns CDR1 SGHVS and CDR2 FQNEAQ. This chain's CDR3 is CASSFETENTEAFF. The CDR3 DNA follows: TGTGCCAGCAGCTTTGAAACAGAGAACACTGAAGCTTTCTTT.

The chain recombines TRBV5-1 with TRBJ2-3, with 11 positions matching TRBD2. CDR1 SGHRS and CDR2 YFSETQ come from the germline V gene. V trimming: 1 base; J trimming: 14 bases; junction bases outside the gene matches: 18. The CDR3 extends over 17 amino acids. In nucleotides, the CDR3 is TGCGCCAGCAGCTTGAGGGACGCCGGGACTAGCGGAGCAGGGACGTATTTT. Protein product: CASSLRDAGTSGAGTYF.

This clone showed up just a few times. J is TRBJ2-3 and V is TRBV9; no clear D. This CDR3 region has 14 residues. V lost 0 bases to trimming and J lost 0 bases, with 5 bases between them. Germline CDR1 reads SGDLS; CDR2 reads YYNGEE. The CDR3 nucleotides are TGTGCCAGCAGCGTAGGGGCTAGCACAGATACGCAGTATTTT. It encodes CASSVGASTDTQYF. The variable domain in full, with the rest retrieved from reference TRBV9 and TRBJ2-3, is DSGVTQTPKHLITATGQRVTLRCSPRSGDLSVYWYQQSLDQGLQFLIQYYNGEERAKGNILERFSAQQFPDLHSELNLSSLELGDSALYFCASSVGASTDTQYFGPGTRLTVL.

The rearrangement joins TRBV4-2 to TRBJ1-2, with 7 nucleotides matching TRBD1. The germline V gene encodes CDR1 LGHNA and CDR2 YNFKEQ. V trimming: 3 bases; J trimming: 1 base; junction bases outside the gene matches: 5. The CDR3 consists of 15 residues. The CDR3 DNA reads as TGTGCCAGCAGCCACGGACAGGAACTTAACTATGGCTACACCTTC. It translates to CASSHGQELNYGYTF.

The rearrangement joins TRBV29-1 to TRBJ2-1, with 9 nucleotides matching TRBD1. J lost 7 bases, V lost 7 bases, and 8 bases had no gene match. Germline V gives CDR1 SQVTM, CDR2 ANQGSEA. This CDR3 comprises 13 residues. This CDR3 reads CSAQQGAGNEQFF. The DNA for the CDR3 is TGCAGCGCGCAACAGGGGGCGGGAAATGAGCAGTTCTTC.

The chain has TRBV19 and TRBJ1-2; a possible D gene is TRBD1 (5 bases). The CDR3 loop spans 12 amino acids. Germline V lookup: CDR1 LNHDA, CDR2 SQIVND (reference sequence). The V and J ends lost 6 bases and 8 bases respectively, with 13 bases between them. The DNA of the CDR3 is TGTGCCAGTAGGTCTCCAGGGCCCGGCTACACCTTC. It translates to CASRSPGPGYTF. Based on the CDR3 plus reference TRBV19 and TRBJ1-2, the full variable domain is DGGITQSPKYLFRKEGQNVTLSCEQNLNHDAMYWYRQDPGQGLRLIYYSQIVNDFQKGDIAEGYSVSREKKESFPLTVTSAQKNPTAFYLCASRSPGPGYTFGSGTRLTVV.

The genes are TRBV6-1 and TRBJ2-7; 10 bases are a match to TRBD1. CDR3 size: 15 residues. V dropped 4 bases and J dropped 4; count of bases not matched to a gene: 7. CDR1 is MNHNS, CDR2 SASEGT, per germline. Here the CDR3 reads CASSGDRGPIYEQYF. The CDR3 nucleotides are TGTGCCAGCAGTGGCGACAGGGGGCCCATTTACGAGCAGTACTTC.

The CDR3 DNA is TGTGCCAGCAGCTCCCGGGACAGGGGAGGCGAGACCCAGTACTTC. The encoded protein is CASSSRDRGGETQYF. The rearrangement joins TRBV9 to TRBJ2-5; 10 bases align to TRBD1. The CDR3 has 15 amino acids. The J segment lost 5 bases and the V segment lost 4 bases, leaving 8 bases of the junction unmatched. Germline loops: CDR1 SGDLS, CDR2 YYNGEE.

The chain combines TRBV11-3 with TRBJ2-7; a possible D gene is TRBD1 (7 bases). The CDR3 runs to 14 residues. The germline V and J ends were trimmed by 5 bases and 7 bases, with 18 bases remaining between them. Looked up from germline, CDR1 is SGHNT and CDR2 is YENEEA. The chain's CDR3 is CASSAGTAQEEQYF. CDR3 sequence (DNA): TGTGCCAGCAGCGCGGGGACAGCTCAGGAAGAGCAGTACTTC.

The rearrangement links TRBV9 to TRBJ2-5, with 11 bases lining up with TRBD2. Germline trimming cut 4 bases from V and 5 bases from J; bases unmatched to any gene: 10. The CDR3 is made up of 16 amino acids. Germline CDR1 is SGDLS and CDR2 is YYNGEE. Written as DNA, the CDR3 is TGTGCCAGCAGCCCCTTAGCGGGGGGGCCATGGGAGACCCAGTACTTC. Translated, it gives CASSPLAGGPWETQYF. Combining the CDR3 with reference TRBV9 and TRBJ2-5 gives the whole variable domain DSGVTQTPKHLITATGQRVTLRCSPRSGDLSVYWYQQSLDQGLQFLIQYYNGEERAKGNILERFSAQQFPDLHSELNLSSLELGDSALYFCASSPLAGGPWETQYFGPGTRLLVL.

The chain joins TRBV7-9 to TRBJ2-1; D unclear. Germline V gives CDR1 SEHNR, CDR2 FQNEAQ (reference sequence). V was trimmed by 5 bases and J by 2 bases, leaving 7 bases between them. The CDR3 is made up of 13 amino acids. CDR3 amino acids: CASSPNTYNEQFF. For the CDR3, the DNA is TGTGCCAGCAGCCCCAACACCTACAATGAGCAGTTCTTC.

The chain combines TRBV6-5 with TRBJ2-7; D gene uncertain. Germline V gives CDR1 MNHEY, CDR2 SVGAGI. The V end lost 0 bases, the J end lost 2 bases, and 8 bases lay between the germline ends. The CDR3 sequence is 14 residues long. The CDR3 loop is CASSYSAQTYEQYF. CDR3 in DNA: TGTGCCAGCAGTTACTCTGCACAGACCTACGAGCAGTACTTC.

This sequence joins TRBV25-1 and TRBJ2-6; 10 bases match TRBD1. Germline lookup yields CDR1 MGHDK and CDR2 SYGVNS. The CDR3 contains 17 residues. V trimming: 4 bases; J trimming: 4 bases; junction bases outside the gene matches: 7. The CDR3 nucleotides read TGTGCCAGCAGTGTACGACAGGGGGCGTCAGGGGCCAACGTCCTGACTTTC. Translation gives CASSVRQGASGANVLTF. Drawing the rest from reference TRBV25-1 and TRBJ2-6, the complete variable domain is EADIYQTPRYLVIGTGKKITLECSQTMGHDKMYWYQQDPGMELHLIHYSYGVNSTEKGDLSSESTVSRIRTEHFPLTLESARPSHTSQYLCASSVRQGASGANVLTFGAGSRLTVL.

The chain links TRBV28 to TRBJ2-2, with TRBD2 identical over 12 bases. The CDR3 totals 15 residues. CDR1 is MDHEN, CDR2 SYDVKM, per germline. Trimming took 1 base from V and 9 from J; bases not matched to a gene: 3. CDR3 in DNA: TGTGCCAGCAGTTTATTGACTAGCGGGGGCAGGGAGCTGTTTTTT. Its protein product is CASSLLTSGGRELFF.

The CDR3 region is CASSQSHRSETQYF. In DNA, the CDR3 is TGTGCCAGCAGCCAATCCCACAGATCAGAGACCCAGTACTTC. The rearrangement joins TRBV14 to TRBJ2-5; no clear D. Trimming shortened V by 2 bases and J by 4 bases, and 11 bases separated the two germline ends. From germline, CDR1 is SGHDN and CDR2 FVKESK. The length of the CDR3 is 14 residues.

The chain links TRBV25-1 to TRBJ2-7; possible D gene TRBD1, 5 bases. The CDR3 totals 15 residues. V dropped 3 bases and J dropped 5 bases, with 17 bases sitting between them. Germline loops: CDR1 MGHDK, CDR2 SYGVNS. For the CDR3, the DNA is TGTGCCAGCAGTGACACCGGCAGGGCGAACGACGAGCAGTACTTC. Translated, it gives CASSDTGRANDEQYF.